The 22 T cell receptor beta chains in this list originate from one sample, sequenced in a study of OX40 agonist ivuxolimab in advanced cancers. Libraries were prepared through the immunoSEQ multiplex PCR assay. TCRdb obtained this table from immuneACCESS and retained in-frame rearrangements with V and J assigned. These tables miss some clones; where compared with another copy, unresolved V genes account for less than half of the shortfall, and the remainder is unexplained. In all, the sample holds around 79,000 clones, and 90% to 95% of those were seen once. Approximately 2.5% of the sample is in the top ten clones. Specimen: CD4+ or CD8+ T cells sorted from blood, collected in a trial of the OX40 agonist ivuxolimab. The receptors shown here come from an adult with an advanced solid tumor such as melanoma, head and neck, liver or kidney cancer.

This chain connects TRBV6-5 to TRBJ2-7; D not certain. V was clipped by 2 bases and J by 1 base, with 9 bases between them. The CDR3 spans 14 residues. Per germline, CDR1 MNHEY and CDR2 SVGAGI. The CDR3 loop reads CASSYAGGSYEQYF. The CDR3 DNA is TGTGCCAGCAGTTACGCCGGTGGGTCCTACGAGCAGTACTTC.

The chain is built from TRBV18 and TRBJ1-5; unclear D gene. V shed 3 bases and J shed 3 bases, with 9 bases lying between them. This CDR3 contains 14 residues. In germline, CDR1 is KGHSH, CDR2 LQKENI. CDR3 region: CASSPSGNNQPQHF. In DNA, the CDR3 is TGTGCCAGCTCACCTTCTGGGAACAATCAGCCCCAGCATTTT.

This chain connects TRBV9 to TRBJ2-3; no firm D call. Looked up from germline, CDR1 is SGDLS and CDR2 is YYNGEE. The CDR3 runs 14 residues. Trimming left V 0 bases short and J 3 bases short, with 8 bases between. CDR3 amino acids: CASSVAYRTDTQYF. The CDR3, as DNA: TGTGCCAGCAGCGTAGCATACAGAACAGATACGCAGTATTTT. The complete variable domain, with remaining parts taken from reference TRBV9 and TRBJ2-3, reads DSGVTQTPKHLITATGQRVTLRCSPRSGDLSVYWYQQSLDQGLQFLIQYYNGEERAKGNILERFSAQQFPDLHSELNLSSLELGDSALYFCASSVAYRTDTQYFGPGTRLTVL.

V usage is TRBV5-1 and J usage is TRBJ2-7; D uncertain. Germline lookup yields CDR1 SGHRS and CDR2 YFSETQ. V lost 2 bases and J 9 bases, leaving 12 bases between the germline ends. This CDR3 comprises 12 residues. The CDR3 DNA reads TGCGCCAGCAGCTTCGATAGTCTGGGGCAGTACTTC. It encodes CASSFDSLGQYF.

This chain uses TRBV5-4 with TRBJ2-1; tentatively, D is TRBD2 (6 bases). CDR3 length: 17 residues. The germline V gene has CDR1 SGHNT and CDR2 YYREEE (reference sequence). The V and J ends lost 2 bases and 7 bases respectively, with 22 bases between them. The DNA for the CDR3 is TGTGCCAGCAGCTTAGGTGGGAACGGGCCCGGAGGGAATGAGCAGTTCTTC. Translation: CASSLGGNGPGGNEQFF.

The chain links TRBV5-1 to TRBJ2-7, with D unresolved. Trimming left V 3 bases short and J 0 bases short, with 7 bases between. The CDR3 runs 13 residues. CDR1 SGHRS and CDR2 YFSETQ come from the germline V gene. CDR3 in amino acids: CASSSDNSYEQYF. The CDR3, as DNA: TGCGCCAGCAGCTCAGACAACTCCTACGAGCAGTACTTC.

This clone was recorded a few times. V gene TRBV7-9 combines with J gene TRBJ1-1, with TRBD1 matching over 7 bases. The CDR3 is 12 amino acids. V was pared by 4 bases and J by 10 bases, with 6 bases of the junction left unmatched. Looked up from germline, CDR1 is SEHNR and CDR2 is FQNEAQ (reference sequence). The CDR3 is CASSSTGVGAFF. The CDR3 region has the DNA TGTGCCAGCAGCTCAACAGGGGTCGGAGCTTTCTTT.

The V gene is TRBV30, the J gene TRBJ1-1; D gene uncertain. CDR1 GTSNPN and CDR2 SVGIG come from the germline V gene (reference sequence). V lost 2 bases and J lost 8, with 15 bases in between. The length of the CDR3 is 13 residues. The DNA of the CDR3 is TGTGCCTGGAGTTTTGGGAGGATAGGCGAAGCTTTCTTT. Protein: CAWSFGRIGEAFF.

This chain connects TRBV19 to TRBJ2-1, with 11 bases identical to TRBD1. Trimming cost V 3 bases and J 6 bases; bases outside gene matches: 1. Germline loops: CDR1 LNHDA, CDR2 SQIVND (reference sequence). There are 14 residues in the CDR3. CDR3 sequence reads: CASSIGTGGNEQFF. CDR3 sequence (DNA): TGTGCCAGTAGTATTGGGACAGGGGGCAATGAGCAGTTCTTC.

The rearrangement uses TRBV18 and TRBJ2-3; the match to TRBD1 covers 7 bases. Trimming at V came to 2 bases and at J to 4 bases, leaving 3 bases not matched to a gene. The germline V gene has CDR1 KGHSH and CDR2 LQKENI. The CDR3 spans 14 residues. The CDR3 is CASSPDRVSDTQYF. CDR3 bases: TGTGCCAGCTCACCAGACAGGGTTTCAGATACGCAGTATTTT.

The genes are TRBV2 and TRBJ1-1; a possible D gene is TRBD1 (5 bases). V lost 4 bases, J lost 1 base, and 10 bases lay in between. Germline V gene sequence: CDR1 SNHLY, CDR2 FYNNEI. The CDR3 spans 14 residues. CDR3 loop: CASSVGLTNTEAFF. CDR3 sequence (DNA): TGTGCCAGCAGTGTGGGACTGACGAACACTGAAGCTTTCTTT. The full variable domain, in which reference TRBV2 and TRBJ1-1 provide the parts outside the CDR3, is EPEVTQTPSHQVTQMGQEVILRCVPISNHLYFYWYRQILGQKVEFLVSFYNNEISEKSEIFDDQFSVERPDGSNFTLKIRSTKLEDSAMYFCASSVGLTNTEAFFGQGTRLTVV.

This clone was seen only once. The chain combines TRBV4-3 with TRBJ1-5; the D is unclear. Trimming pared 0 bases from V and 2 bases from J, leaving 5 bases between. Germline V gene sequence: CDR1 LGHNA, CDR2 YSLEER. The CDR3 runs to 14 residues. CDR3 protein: CASSQERRNQPQHF. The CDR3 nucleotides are TGCGCCAGCAGCCAAGAACGCCGCAATCAGCCCCAGCATTTT.

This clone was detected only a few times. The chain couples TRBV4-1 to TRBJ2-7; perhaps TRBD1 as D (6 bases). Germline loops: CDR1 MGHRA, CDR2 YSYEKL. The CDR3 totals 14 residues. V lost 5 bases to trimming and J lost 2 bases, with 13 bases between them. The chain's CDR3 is CASSSIGQTYEQYF. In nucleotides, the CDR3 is TGCGCCAGCAGCTCTATAGGACAGACCTACGAGCAGTACTTC.

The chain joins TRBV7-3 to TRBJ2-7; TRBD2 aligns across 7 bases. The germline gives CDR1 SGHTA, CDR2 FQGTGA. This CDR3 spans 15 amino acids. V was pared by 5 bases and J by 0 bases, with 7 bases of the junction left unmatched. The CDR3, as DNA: TGTGCCAGCAGCCCGCTGGGCGGGAGCTCCTACGAGCAGTACTTC. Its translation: CASSPLGGSSYEQYF.

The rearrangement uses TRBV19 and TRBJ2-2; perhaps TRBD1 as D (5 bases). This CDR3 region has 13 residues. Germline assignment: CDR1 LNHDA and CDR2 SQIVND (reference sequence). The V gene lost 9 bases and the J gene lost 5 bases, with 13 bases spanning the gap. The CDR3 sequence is CASTSRVTGELFF. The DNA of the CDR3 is TGTGCCAGCACAAGCAGGGTTACCGGGGAGCTGTTTTTT.

The CDR3 here is CASSPGLAGASVSYEQYF. In DNA form, the CDR3 reads TGTGCCAGCAGCCCCGGGCTAGCGGGAGCTTCGGTGTCCTACGAGCAGTACTTC. The rearrangement joins TRBV5-4 to TRBJ2-7; the match to TRBD2 covers 10 bases. The CDR3 is made up of 18 amino acids. Germline assignment: CDR1 SGHNT and CDR2 YYREEE (reference sequence). V lost 4 bases to trimming and J lost 1 base; unmatched junction nucleotides: 14.

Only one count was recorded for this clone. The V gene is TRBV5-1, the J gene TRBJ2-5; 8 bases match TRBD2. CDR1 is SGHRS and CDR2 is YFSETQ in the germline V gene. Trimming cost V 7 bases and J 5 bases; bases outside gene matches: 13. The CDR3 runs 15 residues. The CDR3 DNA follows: TGCGCCAGCGGCGCTGGGCGGGAGGTCTTGGAGACCCAGTACTTC. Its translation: CASGAGREVLETQYF.

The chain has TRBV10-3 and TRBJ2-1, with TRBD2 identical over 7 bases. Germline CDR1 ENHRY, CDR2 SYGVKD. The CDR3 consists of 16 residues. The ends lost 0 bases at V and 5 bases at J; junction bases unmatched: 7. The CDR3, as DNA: TGTGCCATCAGTGAGTCCTGGGCTAGCGGAGACAATGAGCAGTTCTTC. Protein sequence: CAISESWASGDNEQFF.

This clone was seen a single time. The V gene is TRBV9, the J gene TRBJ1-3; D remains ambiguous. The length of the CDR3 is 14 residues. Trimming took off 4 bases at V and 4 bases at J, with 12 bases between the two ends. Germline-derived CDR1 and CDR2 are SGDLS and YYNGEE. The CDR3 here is CASSPTHGGNTIYF. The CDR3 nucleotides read TGTGCCAGCAGCCCTACCCATGGAGGAAACACCATATATTTT.

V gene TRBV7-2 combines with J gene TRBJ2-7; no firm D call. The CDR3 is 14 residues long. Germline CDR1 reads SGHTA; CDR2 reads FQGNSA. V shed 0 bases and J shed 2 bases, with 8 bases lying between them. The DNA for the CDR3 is TGTGCCAGCAGCTTAGCGGCCGGCCCCTACGAGCAGTACTTC. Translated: CASSLAAGPYEQYF.

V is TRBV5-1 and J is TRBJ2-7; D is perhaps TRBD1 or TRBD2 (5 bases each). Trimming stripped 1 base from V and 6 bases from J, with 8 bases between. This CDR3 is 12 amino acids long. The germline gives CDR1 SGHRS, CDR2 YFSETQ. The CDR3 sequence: CASSLLGTEQYF. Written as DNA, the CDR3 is TGCGCCAGCAGCTTGTTGGGGACCGAGCAGTACTTC.

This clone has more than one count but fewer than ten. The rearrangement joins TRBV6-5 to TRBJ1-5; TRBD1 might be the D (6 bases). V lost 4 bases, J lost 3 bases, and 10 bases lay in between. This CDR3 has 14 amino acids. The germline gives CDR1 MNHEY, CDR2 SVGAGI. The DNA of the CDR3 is TGTGCCAGCAGTTCACAGGGTTTCAATCAGCCCCAGCATTTT. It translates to CASSSQGFNQPQHF.